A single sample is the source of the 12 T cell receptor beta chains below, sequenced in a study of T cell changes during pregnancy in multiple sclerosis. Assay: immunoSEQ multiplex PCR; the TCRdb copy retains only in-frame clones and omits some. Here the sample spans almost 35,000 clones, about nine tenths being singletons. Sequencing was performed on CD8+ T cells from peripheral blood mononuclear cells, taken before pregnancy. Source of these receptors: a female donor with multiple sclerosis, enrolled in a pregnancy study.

The CDR3 reads CASSPSSGGPTGELFF. DNA for the CDR3: TGCGCCAGCAGCCCATCTAGCGGGGGGCCGACCGGGGAGCTGTTTTTT. V gene TRBV4-3 combines with J gene TRBJ2-2, with 11 positions matching TRBD2. This CDR3 has 16 residues. CDR1 and CDR2 from the germline V gene are LGHNA and YSLEER. V lost 4 bases to trimming and J lost 5 bases; unmatched junction nucleotides: 6.

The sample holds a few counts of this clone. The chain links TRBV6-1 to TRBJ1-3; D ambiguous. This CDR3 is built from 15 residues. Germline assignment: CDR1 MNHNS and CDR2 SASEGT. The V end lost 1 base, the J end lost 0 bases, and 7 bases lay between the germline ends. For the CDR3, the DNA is TGTGCCAGCAGTGAAGAAAACTACTCTGGAAACACCATATATTTT. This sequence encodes CASSEENYSGNTIYF.

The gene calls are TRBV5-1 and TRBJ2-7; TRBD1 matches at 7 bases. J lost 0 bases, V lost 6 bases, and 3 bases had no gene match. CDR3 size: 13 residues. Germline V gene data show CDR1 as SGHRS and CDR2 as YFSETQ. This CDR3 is CASTRDSSYEQYF. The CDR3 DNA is TGCGCCAGCACCCGGGACAGCTCCTACGAGCAGTACTTC.

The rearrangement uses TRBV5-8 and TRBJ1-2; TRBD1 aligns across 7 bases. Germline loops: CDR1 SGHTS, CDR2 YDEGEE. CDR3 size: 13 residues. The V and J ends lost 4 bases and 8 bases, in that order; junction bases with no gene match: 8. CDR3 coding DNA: TGTGCCAGCAGCCTCGGACAGGCGAGGGGCTACACCTTC. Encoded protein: CASSLGQARGYTF.

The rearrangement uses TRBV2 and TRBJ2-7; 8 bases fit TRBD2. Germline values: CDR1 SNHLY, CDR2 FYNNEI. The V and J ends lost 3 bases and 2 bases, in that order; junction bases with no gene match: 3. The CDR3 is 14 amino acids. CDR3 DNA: TGTGCCAGCAGTGATTCTAGCGGGCCCTACGAGCAGTACTTC. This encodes CASSDSSGPYEQYF.

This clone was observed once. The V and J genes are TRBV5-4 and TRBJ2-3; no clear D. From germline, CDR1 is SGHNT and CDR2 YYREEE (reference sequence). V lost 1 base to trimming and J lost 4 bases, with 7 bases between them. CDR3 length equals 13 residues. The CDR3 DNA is TGTGCCAGCAGCTTGAGACACCCAGATACGCAGTATTTT. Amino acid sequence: CASSLRHPDTQYF.

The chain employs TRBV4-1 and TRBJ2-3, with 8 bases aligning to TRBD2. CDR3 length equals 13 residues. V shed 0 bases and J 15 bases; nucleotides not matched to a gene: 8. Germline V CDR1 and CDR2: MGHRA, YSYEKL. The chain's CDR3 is CASSQEASGPHYF. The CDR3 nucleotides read TGCGCCAGCAGCCAAGAAGCTAGCGGGCCTCACTATTTT.

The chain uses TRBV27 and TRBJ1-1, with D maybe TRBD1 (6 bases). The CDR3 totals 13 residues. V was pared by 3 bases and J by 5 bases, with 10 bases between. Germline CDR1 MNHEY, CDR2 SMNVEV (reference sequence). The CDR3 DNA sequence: TGTGCCAGCAGTTTCGGGGGGCAAACTGAAGCTTTCTTT. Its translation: CASSFGGQTEAFF.

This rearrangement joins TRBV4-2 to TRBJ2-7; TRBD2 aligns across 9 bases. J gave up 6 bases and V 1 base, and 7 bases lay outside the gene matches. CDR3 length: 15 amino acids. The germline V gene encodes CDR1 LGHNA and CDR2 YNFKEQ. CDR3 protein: CASSQGIAGESEQYF. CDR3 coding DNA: TGTGCCAGCAGCCAAGGGATAGCGGGAGAGAGCGAGCAGTACTTC.

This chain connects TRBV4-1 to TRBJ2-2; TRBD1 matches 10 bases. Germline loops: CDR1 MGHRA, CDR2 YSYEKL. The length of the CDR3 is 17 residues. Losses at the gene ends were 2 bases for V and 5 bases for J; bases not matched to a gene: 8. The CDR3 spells CASSQMVPGQGTGELFF. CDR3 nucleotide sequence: TGCGCCAGCAGCCAAATGGTCCCGGGACAGGGGACCGGGGAGCTGTTTTTT.

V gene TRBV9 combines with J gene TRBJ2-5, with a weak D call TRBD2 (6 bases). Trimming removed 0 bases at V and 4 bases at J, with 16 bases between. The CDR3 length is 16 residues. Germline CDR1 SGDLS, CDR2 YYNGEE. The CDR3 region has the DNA TGTGCCAGCAGCGTAGATTGGGCGGGGTATGGAGAGACCCAGTACTTC. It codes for CASSVDWAGYGETQYF.

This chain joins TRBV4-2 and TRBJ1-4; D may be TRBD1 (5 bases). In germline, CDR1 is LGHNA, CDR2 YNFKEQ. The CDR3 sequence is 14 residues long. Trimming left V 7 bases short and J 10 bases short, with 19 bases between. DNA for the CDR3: TGTGCCAGCACCACGGACCTTGTGGGGGGAAAACTGTTTTTT. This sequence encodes CASTTDLVGGKLFF.